This T cell receptor beta chain derives from a study of blood T cell repertoires in COVID-19. Study-level background: PBMCs, B-cell-depleted T cells, or T cells provided the cDNA or gDNA that made up the material.

Assay used: immunoSEQ multiplex PCR; TCRdb lists only in-frame clones, some missing. The profile covers about 160,000 clones, with about 90% appearing a single time and less than 4.5% taken by the ten largest. Looked up from germline, CDR1 is SGHKS and CDR2 is YYEKEE (reference sequence). A total of 17 residues make up the CDR3, ends included. A remark on this clone: The DNA is omitted, as the CDR3 cannot be located on it reliably, and the CDR3 follows TCRdb's listing.

The J gene is TRBJ1-2, the V gene TRBV5-5. Sequenced: peripheral blood. The source is a woman aged 55-75 years with active or convalescent COVID-19. CDR3 sequence: CASSLDLEKASYWGYTF.